Listed below are T cell receptor beta chains from one sample, sequenced in a study of control samples from healthy donors and cancer patients. Generated by immunoSEQ multiplex PCR, the TCRdb table keeps only in-frame clones and is missing some. The sample records about 120,000 clones, 87% being singletons. Sample: blood. Receptors originate from a man in his sixties in good health. Both conserved end residues are part of each CDR3. A D gene is named only where the DNA matches it firmly. Some rows mark clone size as missing; the rest say once, few, many or name a class of expanded clone.

abundance,j_gene,v_gene,d_gene,CDR3aa,CDR3nt
.,TRBJ1-1,TRBV7-9,.,CASSLVDEAFF,TGTGCCAGCAGCTTAGTCGATGAAGCTTTCTTT
once,TRBJ1-2,TRBV7-3,.,CASSRDGGIGGYTF,TGTGCCAGCAGCCGCGATGGGGGAATTGGTGGCTACACCTTC
.,TRBJ1-3,TRBV2,.,CASSEQAISGNTIYF,TGTGCCAGCAGTGAACAGGCTATCTCTGGAAACACCATATATTTT
.,TRBJ2-3,TRBV5-1,.,CASSLAGVDTQYF,TGCGCCAGCAGCTTGGCCGGGGTAGATACGCAGTATTTT
once,TRBJ1-5,TRBV7-8,TRBD1,CASSLDRDYSNQPQHF,TGTGCCAGCAGCTTGGACAGGGATTATAGCAATCAGCCCCAGCATTTT
.,TRBJ1-2,TRBV28,TRBD1,CASSPDRGVGGYTF,TGTGCCAGCAGCCCCGACAGGGGAGTGGGAGGCTACACCTTC
few,TRBJ2-1,TRBV28,TRBD1,CASSSPRGRRNEQFF,TGTGCCAGCAGTTCCCCCAGGGGGCGCAGGAATGAGCAGTTCTTC
.,TRBJ1-2,TRBV5-1,.,CASSLKSGDGYTF,TGCGCCAGCAGCTTGAAGTCAGGGGACGGCTACACCTTC
few,TRBJ1-4,TRBV13,.,CASSLLGAKLFF,TGTGCCAGCAGCTTACTGGGGGCGAAACTGTTTTTT
once,TRBJ2-1,TRBV28,.,CASSFLPGAGNEQFF,TGTGCCAGCAGTTTCCTTCCGGGGGCGGGAAATGAGCAGTTCTTC
.,TRBJ2-3,TRBV18,TRBD1,CASSPPTGQSTDTQYF,TGTGCCAGCTCACCACCGACAGGGCAGAGCACAGATACGCAGTATTTT
.,TRBJ2-2,TRBV9,TRBD2,CASSAGIGRVTGELFF,TGTGCCAGCAGCGCGGGAATTGGGAGGGTAACCGGGGAGCTGTTTTTT
.,TRBJ2-5,TRBV5-8,.,CASSFRRQETQYF,TGTGCCAGCAGCTTCCGGCGGCAAGAGACCCAGTACTTC
.,TRBJ2-2,TRBV28,.,CASGEGGTGELFF,TGTGCCAGCGGGGAAGGGGGGACCGGGGAGCTGTTTTTT
.,TRBJ1-2,TRBV11-3,.,CASSFVLFVSPYGYTF,TGTGCCAGCAGCTTCGTGTTGTTCGTCAGTCCCTATGGCTACACCTTC
.,TRBJ1-1,TRBV30,.,CAWSGGLSGGEAFF,TGTGCCTGGAGTGGGGGACTCTCGGGGGGAGAAGCTTTCTTT
.,TRBJ1-3,TRBV6-5,.,CASSLDRTGNTIYF,TGTGCCAGCAGTCTCGACAGAACTGGAAACACCATATATTTT
.,TRBJ2-7,TRBV10-3,.,CAISESMGEAYEQYF,TGTGCCATCAGTGAGTCAATGGGGGAGGCCTACGAGCAGTACTTC
few,TRBJ1-6,TRBV7-8,.,CASSLYSGFDSPLHF,TGTGCCAGCAGCTTATACTCAGGATTCGATTCACCCCTCCACTTT
.,TRBJ1-5,TRBV28,.,CASSLFPQLNQPQHF,TGTGCCAGCAGTCTCTTTCCACAGCTTAATCAGCCCCAGCATTTT
.,TRBJ1-4,TRBV5-1,.,CASSLSSQFTGKLFF,TGCGCCAGCAGCTTGAGCAGCCAGTTTACGGGGAAACTGTTTTTT
few,TRBJ1-2,TRBV6-5,.,CASREGLKQGYTF,TGTGCCAGCAGAGAGGGACTAAAGCAGGGCTACACCTTC
.,TRBJ2-4,TRBV12-3/TRBV12-4,TRBD1,CASSLAQGATYF,TGTGCCAGCAGTTTAGCGCAGGGGGCGACGTACTTC
.,TRBJ1-1,TRBV6-5,.,CASSYREASTEAFF,TGTGCCAGCAGTTACAGAGAAGCGAGCACTGAAGCTTTCTTT
.,TRBJ2-2,TRBV18,.,CASSPFSGIRGNTGELFF,TGTGCCAGCTCACCTTTTTCGGGGATTCGTGGGAACACCGGGGAGCTGTTTTTT
.,TRBJ1-1,TRBV3-1/TRBV3-2,.,CASSNKGGPYPNTEAFF,TGTGCCAGCAGCAATAAAGGAGGGCCTTACCCGAACACTGAAGCTTTCTTT
.,TRBJ1-2,TRBV7-9,.,CASSLLGGYGYTF,TGTGCCAGCAGCTTATTAGGCGGCTATGGCTACACCTTC
.,TRBJ1-1,TRBV7-9,TRBD1,CASSFLTGGGEAFF,TGTGCCAGCAGCTTTCTGACAGGGGGTGGTGAAGCTTTCTTT
.,TRBJ2-3,TRBV9,.,CASSVGPTDTQYF,TGTGCCAGCAGCGTAGGCCCCACAGATACGCAGTATTTT
.,TRBJ1-1,TRBV7-2,.,CAGSHYSTEAFF,TGTGCCGGCAGCCATTATTCCACTGAAGCTTTCTTT
.,TRBJ1-3,TRBV28,TRBD1,CASSFRGPFGNTIYF,TGTGCCAGCAGTTTTAGGGGGCCATTTGGAAACACCATATATTTT
.,TRBJ2-2,TRBV28,TRBD1,CASRGTGRTGELFF,TGTGCCAGCAGGGGGACAGGGCGTACCGGGGAGCTGTTTTTT
.,TRBJ2-5,TRBV10-3,.,CAIGKTEQETQYF,TGTGCCATCGGTAAGACAGAACAAGAGACCCAGTACTTC
.,TRBJ2-3,TRBV4-1,.,CASSQGEDTQYF,TGCGCCAGCAGCCAAGGGGAAGATACGCAGTATTTT
.,TRBJ1-2,TRBV7-9,.,CASMGGSNYGYTF,TGTGCCAGCATGGGAGGGTCTAACTATGGCTACACCTTC
.,TRBJ1-1,TRBV5-1,.,CASTPGGASVNTEAFF,TGCGCCAGCACCCCCGGGGGGGCGTCTGTGAACACTGAAGCTTTCTTT
.,TRBJ2-3,TRBV19,TRBD2,CASSIDTSGGRGDTQYF,TGTGCCAGTAGTATAGATACTAGCGGGGGTCGGGGAGATACGCAGTATTTT
.,TRBJ2-2,TRBV3-1/TRBV3-2,TRBD2,CASSLAGGTNTGELFF,TGTGCCAGCAGCTTAGCGGGGGGGACGAACACCGGGGAGCTGTTTTTT
few,TRBJ1-4,TRBV7-9,.,CASSFALGVTNEKLFF,TGTGCCAGCAGCTTTGCATTGGGTGTGACTAATGAAAAACTGTTTTTT
.,TRBJ2-3,TRBV10-3,.,CAISELGPNAGDTQYF,TGTGCCATCAGTGAGTTGGGACCTAACGCGGGGGATACGCAGTATTTT
.,TRBJ2-3,TRBV12-3/TRBV12-4,.,CASSLGGDTQYF,TGTGCCAGCAGTTTAGGTGGAGATACGCAGTATTTT
.,TRBJ1-6,TRBV5-1,.,CASSLEAGTNSPLHF,TGCGCCAGCAGCTTGGAGGCCGGGACTAATTCACCCCTCCACTTT
.,TRBJ1-2,TRBV6-6,.,CASSLDLNYGYTF,TGTGCCAGCAGTTTGGACCTTAACTATGGCTACACCTTC
.,TRBJ2-2,TRBV2,TRBD2,CASSPSGRLAGRGELFF,TGTGCCAGCAGTCCCTCAGGCAGACTAGCGGGTAGAGGGGAGCTGTTTTTT
.,TRBJ1-2,TRBV5-1,.,CASSGEGYYGYTF,TGCGCCAGCAGCGGAGAGGGGTACTATGGCTACACCTTC
.,TRBJ1-3,TRBV21-1,.,CASSLYDRDHTIYF,TGTGCCAGCAGCCTATACGACAGGGACCACACCATATATTTT
once,TRBJ1-2,TRBV5-1,.,CASSLAAGVGGYTF,TGCGCCAGCAGCTTGGCGGCAGGGGTTGGTGGCTACACCTTC
.,TRBJ1-1,TRBV6-5,.,CASSYSKSSKAFF,TGTGCCAGCAGTTACTCGAAGTCGTCGAAGGCTTTCTTT
.,TRBJ2-1,TRBV9,.,CASSVGAGVNEQFF,TGTGCCAGCAGCGTAGGGGCAGGGGTCAATGAGCAGTTCTTC